This is a list of T cell receptor beta chains from one sample in a study of shared clonotypes between healthy human individuals. The assay was immunoSEQ multiplex PCR, and TCRdb's table has in-frame clones only and misses some. The sample holds approximately 240,000 clones, 65% seen once. Sequenced material: memory CD4+ T cells sorted from blood. These receptor sequences come from a man younger than 40 in good health. The CDR3 runs from the conserved cysteine through the conserved F or W. Fields, in order: J gene, clone size, V gene, D gene, CDR3 DNA, CDR3 protein. A D gene is named only where the DNA matches it firmly. Not every row has a clone size; where given, it reads once, few, many or a size class.

TRBJ2-2	-	TRBV5-6	TRBD2	TGTGCCAGCAGCTTGAGACTAGCGGGGAACACCGGGGAGCTGTTTTTT	CASSLRLAGNTGELFF
TRBJ2-5	-	TRBV30	TRBD2	TGTGCCTGGAGTCAGGGAGGGCAAGAGACCCAGTACTTC	CAWSQGGQETQYF
TRBJ1-4	-	TRBV5-5	-	TGTGCCAGCAGACCCGGGAACCTTGAAGGAAAACTGTTTTTT	CASRPGNLEGKLFF
TRBJ1-2	-	TRBV5-1	TRBD1	TGCGCCAGCAGCTCCCTGGGACAGGGCAACTATGGCTACACCTTC	CASSSLGQGNYGYTF
TRBJ2-5	-	TRBV29-1	TRBD1	TGCAGCGTTGCGTCTGGACAGGGTGGGGAGACCCAGTACTTC	CSVASGQGGETQYF
TRBJ2-5	-	TRBV25-1	-	TGTGCCAGCAGTACAGAATGGGGCCTCCAAGAGACCCAGTACTTC	CASSTEWGLQETQYF
TRBJ1-4	-	TRBV19	-	TGTGCCAGTAGTGGAGCAAGGGTTGGAGGTGCAACTAATGAAAAACTGTTTTTT	CASSGARVGGATNEKLFF
TRBJ1-3	-	TRBV15	-	TGTGCCACCTCCAGTTCTGGAAACACCATATATTTT	CATSSSGNTIYF
TRBJ2-7	-	TRBV11-2	-	TGTGCCAGCAGCGGTAGCCTGGGGGTCTTGGGCTACGAGCAGTACTTC	CASSGSLGVLGYEQYF
TRBJ2-3	few	TRBV27	-	TGTGCCAGCAGTCCACAGACAGCACGACACGGTACGCAGTATTTT	CASSPQTARHGTQYF
TRBJ2-1	-	TRBV10-3	-	TGTGCCATCAGTGGAACAGGTGAGGAGCAGTTCTTC	CAISGTGEEQFF
TRBJ2-1	few	TRBV14	TRBD2	TGTGCCAGCAGCCAAGGGGGGCTAGCGGGAGGAAGATACAATGAGCAGTTCTTC	CASSQGGLAGGRYNEQFF
TRBJ2-1	few	TRBV19	-	TGTGCCAGTAGTATAGATGACCAACATCGGGCGGCCTGGAGCTCCTACAATGAGCAGTTCTTC	CASSIDDQHRAAWSSYNEQFF
TRBJ2-7	-	TRBV11-3	-	TGTGCCAGCAGCTTAGGAACGGTGAACTACGAGCAGTACTTC	CASSLGTVNYEQYF
TRBJ1-3	-	TRBV7-9	-	TGTGCCAGCGGCCCAGGGGTCTCTGGAAACACCATATATTTT	CASGPGVSGNTIYF
TRBJ2-7	-	TRBV27	TRBD1	TGTGCCAGCAGTTTATATGGGGTGAGGACAGGGCTACTTATGGGGGACTCCTACGAGCAGTACTTC	CASSLYGVRTGLLMGDSYEQYF
TRBJ2-1	-	TRBV19	TRBD2	TGTGCCAGCCAGACTAGCGGGTCCTACAATGAGCAGTTCTTC	CASQTSGSYNEQFF
TRBJ2-6	once	TRBV25-1	-	TGTGCCAGCAGTGAATCGTCCCGATTCTCTGGGGCCAACGTCCTGACTTTC	CASSESSRFSGANVLTF
TRBJ2-7	-	TRBV28	TRBD2	TGTGCCAGCAGTAGGGGGGTGACTAGCGGCTACGAGCAGTACTTC	CASSRGVTSGYEQYF
TRBJ2-5	-	TRBV7-9	-	TGTGCCAGCAGCTTAGTGTCAGGGAGAGAGACCCAGTACTTC	CASSLVSGRETQYF